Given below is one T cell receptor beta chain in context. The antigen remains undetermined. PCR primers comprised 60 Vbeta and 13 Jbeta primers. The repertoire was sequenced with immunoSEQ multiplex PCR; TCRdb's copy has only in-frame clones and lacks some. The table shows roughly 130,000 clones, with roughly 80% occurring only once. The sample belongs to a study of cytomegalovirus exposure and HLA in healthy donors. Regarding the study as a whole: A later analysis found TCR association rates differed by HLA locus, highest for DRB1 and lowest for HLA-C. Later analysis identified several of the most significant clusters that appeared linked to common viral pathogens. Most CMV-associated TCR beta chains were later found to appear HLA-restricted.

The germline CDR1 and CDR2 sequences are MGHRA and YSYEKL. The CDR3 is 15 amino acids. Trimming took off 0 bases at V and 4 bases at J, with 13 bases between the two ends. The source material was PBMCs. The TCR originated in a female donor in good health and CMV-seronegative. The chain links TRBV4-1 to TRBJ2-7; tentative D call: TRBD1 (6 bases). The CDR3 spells CASSQDPAGVYEQYF. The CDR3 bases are TGCGCCAGCAGCCAAGATCCGGCAGGGGTTTACGAGCAGTACTTC.